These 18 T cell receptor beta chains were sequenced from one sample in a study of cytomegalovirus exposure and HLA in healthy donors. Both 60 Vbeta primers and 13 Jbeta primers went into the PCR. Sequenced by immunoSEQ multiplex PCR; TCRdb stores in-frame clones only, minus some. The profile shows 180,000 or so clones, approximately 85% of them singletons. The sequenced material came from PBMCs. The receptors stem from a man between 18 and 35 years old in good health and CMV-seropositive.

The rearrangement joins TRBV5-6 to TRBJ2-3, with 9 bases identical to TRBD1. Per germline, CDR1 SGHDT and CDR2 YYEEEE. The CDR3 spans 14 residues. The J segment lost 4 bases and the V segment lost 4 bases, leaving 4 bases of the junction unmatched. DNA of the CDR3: TGTGCCAGCAGCCGGGACAGGGATCCAGATACGCAGTATTTT. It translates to CASSRDRDPDTQYF.

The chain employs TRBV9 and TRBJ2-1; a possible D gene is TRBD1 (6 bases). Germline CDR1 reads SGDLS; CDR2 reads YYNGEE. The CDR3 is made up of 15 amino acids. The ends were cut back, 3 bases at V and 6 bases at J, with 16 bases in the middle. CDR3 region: CASSAEQGSGNEQFF. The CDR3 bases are TGTGCCAGCAGCGCCGAACAGGGATCGGGCAATGAGCAGTTCTTC.

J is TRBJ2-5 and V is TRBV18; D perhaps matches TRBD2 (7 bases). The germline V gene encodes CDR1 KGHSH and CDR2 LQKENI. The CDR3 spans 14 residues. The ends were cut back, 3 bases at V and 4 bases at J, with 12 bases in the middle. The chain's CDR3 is CASSPLRGGETQYF. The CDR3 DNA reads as TGTGCCAGCTCACCGCTAAGGGGGGGAGAGACCCAGTACTTC.

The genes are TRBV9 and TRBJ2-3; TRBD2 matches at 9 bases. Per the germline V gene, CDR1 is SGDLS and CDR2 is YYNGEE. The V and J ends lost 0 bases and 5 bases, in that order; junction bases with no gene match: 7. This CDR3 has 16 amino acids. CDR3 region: CASSVASGAEGDTQYF. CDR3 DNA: TGTGCCAGCAGCGTAGCTAGCGGGGCCGAGGGAGATACGCAGTATTTT.

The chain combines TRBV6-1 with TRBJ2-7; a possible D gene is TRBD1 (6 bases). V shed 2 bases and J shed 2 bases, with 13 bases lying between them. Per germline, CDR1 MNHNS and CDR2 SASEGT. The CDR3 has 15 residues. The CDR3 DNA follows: TGTGCCAGCAGTGAACTTTGGGACATCGCCTACGAGCAGTACTTC. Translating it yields CASSELWDIAYEQYF.

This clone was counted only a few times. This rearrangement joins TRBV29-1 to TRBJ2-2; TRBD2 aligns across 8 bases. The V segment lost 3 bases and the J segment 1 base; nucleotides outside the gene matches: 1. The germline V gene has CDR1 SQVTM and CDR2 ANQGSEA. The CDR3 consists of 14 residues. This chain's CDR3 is CSVDAGGNTGELFF. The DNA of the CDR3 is TGCAGCGTTGACGCGGGGGGGAACACCGGGGAGCTGTTTTTT.

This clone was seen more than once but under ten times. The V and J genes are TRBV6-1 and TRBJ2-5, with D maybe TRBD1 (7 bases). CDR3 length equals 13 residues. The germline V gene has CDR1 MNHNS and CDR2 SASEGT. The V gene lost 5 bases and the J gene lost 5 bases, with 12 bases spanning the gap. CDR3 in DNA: TGTGCCAGCAGTACAGGGGACTGGGAGACCCAGTACTTC. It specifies CASSTGDWETQYF.

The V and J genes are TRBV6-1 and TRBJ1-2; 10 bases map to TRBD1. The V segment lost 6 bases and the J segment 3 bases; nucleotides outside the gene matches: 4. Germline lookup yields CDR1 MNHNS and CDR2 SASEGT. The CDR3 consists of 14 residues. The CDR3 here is CASSRDRGDYGYTF. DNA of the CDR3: TGTGCCAGCAGCCGGGACAGGGGTGACTATGGCTACACCTTC.

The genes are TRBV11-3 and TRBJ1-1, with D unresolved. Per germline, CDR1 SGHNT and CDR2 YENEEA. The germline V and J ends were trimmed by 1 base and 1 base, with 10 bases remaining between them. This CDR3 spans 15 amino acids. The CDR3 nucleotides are TGTGCCAGCAGCTTAGGCGGGCGGGGGAACACTGAAGCTTTCTTT. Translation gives CASSLGGRGNTEAFF.

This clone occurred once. This CDR3 reads CASSQVSRASYEQYF. In DNA form, the CDR3 reads TGTGCCAGCAGCCAAGTTAGCAGGGCATCCTACGAGCAGTACTTC. The gene calls are TRBV14 and TRBJ2-7; D is possibly TRBD1 (5 bases). CDR3 length equals 15 residues. Trimming shortened V by 1 base and J by 1 base, and 11 bases separated the two germline ends. The germline CDR1 and CDR2 sequences are SGHDN and FVKESK.

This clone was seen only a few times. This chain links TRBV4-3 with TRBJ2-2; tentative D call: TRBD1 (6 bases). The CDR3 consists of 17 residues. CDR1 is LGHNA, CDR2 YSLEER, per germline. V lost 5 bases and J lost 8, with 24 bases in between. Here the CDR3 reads CASSSEPGHGGSGELFF. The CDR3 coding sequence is TGCGCCAGCAGCTCGGAACCGGGACACGGAGGCTCGGGGGAGCTGTTTTTT.

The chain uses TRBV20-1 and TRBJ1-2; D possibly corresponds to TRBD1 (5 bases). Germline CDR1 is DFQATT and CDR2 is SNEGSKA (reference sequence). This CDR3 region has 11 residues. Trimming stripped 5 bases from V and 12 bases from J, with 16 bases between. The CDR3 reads CSAAGGDQDTF. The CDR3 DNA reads TGCAGTGCTGCGGGGGGGGATCAGGACACCTTC.

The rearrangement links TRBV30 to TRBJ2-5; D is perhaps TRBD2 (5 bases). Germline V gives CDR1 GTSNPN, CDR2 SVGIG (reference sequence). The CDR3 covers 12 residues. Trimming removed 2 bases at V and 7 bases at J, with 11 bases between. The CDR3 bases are TGTGCCTGGAGTCGAGGGTCACGGACCCAGTACTTC. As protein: CAWSRGSRTQYF.

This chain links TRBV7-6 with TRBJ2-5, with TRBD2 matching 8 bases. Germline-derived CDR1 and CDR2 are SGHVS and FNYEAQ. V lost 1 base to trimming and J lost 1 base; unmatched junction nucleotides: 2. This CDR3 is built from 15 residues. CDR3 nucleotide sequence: TGTGCCAGCAGCTTAGGGGCGGGGGGCCAAGAGACCCAGTACTTC. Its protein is CASSLGAGGQETQYF.

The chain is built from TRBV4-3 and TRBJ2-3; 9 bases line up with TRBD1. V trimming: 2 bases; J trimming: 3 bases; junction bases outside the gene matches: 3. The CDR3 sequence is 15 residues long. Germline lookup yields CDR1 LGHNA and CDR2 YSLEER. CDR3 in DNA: TGCGCCAGCAGCCAACCGGGACAGGGTACAGATACGCAGTATTTT. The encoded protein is CASSQPGQGTDTQYF.

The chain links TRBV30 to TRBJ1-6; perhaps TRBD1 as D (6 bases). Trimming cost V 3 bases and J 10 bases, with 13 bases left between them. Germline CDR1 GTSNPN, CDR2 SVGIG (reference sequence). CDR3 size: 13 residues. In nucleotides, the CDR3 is TGTGCCTGGAGGGTAAGACAGGAATCACCCCTCCACTTT. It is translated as CAWRVRQESPLHF.

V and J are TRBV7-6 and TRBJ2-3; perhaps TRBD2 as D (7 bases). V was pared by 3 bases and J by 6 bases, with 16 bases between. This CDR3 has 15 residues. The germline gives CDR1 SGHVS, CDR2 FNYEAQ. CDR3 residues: CASSFGGGAFDTQYF. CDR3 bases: TGTGCCAGCAGCTTCGGTGGGGGGGCTTTCGATACGCAGTATTTT. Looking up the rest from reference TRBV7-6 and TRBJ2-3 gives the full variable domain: GAGVSQSPRYKVTKRGQDVALRCDPISGHVSLYWYRQALGQGPEFLTYFNYEAQQDKSGLPNDRFSAERPEGSISTLTIQRTEQRDSAMYRCASSFGGGAFDTQYFGPGTRLTVL.

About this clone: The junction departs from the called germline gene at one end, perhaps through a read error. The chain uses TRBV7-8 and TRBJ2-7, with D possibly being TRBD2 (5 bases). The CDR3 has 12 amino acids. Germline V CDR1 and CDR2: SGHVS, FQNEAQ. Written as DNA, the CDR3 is TGTGCCAGCAGCTCTACAGAGGGTGTCACTCTATTC. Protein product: CASSSTEGVTLF.